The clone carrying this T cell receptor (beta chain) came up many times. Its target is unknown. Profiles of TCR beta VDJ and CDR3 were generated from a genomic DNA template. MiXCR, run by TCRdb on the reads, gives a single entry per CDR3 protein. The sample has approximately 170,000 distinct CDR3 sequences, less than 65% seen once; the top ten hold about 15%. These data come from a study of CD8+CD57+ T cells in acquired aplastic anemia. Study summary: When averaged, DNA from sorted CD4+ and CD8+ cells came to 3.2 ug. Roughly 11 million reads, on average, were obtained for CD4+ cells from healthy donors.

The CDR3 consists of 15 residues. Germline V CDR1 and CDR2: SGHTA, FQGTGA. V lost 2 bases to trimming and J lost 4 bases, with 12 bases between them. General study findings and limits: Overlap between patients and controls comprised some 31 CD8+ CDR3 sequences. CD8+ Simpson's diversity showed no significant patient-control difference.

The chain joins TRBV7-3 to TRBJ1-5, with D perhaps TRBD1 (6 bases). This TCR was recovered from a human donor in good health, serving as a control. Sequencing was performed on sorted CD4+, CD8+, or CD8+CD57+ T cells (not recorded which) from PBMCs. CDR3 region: CASSLEQGPNQPQHF. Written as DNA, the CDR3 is TGTGCCAGCAGCTTAGAACAGGGACCAAATCAGCCCCAGCATTTT.